This passage covers 19 T cell receptor beta chains from one sample sequenced in a study of CD8 T cells in Susac syndrome. An amount of RNA that ranged from roughly 0.45 to 1 ug was reverse transcribed with random hexamers. One entry per CDR3 protein, called by TCRdb with MiXCR from the immunoSEQ multiplex PCR reads. Among about 210,000 distinct CDR3 sequences, about 93% were seen once, and the ten largest hold around 0.1%. Sequencing was performed on CD4+ T cells from PBMCs. Receptor source: a human donor in good health.

This chain uses TRBV12-3 or TRBV12-4 with TRBJ1-4, with D possibly matching TRBD1 (6 bases). The CDR3 sequence is 13 residues long. The V and J ends lost 6 bases and 1 base respectively, with 6 bases between them. The CDR3 spells CASRTGTNEKLFF. CDR3 coding DNA: TGTGCCAGCAGGACAGGAACTAATGAAAAACTGTTTTTT.

The rearrangement joins TRBV11-1 to TRBJ2-6; no clear D gene. Germline V gene sequence: CDR1 SGHAT, CDR2 FQDESV (reference sequence). With 6 bases removed from V and 1 base from J, the gap between germline ends came to 10 bases. CDR3 size: 15 residues. The chain's CDR3 is CASRRDISGANVLTF. CDR3 nucleotides: TGTGCCAGCAGACGTGACATTTCTGGGGCCAACGTCCTGACTTTC.

This clonotype was counted once. V usage is TRBV12-3 or TRBV12-4 and J usage is TRBJ2-3; 9 bases map to TRBD2. Trimming removed 3 bases from V and 4 bases from J; junction bases left unmatched: 8. The CDR3 contains 16 residues. The CDR3 nucleotides read TGTGCCAGCAGTTTGTTTGCGGGGGGGCCTTCAGATACGCAGTATTTT. Protein sequence: CASSLFAGGPSDTQYF.

The J gene is TRBJ2-1, the V gene TRBV11-1, with D perhaps TRBD2 (5 bases). The CDR3 covers 12 residues. Germline assignment: CDR1 SGHAT and CDR2 FQDESV (reference sequence). Trimming removed 8 bases from V and 1 base from J, with 6 bases in between. The CDR3 is CASEGSYNEQFF. Written as DNA, the CDR3 is TGTGCCAGCGAGGGATCCTACAATGAGCAGTTCTTC. Using reference TRBV11-1 and TRBJ2-1 for the parts outside the CDR3, the full variable domain is EAEVAQSPRYKITEKSQAVAFWCDPISGHATLYWYRQILGQGPELLVQFQDESVVDDSQLPKDRFSAERLKGVDSTLKIQPAELGDSAMYLCASEGSYNEQFFGPGTRLTVL.

V and J are TRBV5-1 and TRBJ1-2; D ambiguous. The CDR3 is made up of 13 amino acids. CDR1 and CDR2 (germline): SGHRS, YFSETQ. Trimming pared 4 bases from V and 6 bases from J, leaving 13 bases between. CDR3 nucleotide sequence: TGCGCCAGCAGCCCGGGCCCTCCGGATGGCTACACCTTC. It encodes CASSPGPPDGYTF.

The chain has TRBV3-1 and TRBJ1-2; TRBD1 aligns across 7 bases. The CDR3 totals 15 residues. Germline trimming cut 3 bases from V and 4 bases from J; bases unmatched to any gene: 8. Germline CDR1 is LGHDT and CDR2 is YNNKEL (reference sequence). The CDR3 bases are TGTGCCAGCAGCCAGAACAGGGGCCTCTCCTATGGCTACACCTTC. Amino acids: CASSQNRGLSYGYTF. The full variable domain, rest sourced from reference TRBV3-1 and TRBJ1-2, is DTAVSQTPKYLVTQMGNDKSIKCEQNLGHDTMYWYKQDSKKFLKIMFSYNNKELIINETVPNRFSPKSPDKAHLNLHINSLELGDSAVYFCASSQNRGLSYGYTFGSGTRLTVV.

The gene calls are TRBV6-5 and TRBJ1-2; possible D gene TRBD1, 6 bases. The CDR3 extends over 13 amino acids. V gave up 5 bases and J gave up 6 bases, with 13 bases separating them. The V gene's germline CDR1 is MNHEY and CDR2 SVGAGI. Written as DNA, the CDR3 is TGTGCCAGCAGTAAAACAGGGTCGAATGGCTACACCTTC. It specifies CASSKTGSNGYTF.

V and J are TRBV10-3 and TRBJ2-3, with no clear D. The CDR3 consists of 15 residues. V lost 0 bases, J lost 5 bases, and 12 bases lay in between. Germline V gives CDR1 ENHRY, CDR2 SYGVKD. The CDR3 DNA reads TGTGCCATCAGTGAGTCAGAGAGCTACCGAGATACGCAGTATTTT. Its translation is CAISESESYRDTQYF.

The V gene is TRBV10-3, the J gene TRBJ2-3; 10 bases fit TRBD2. This CDR3 contains 15 residues. The J segment lost 3 bases and the V segment lost 6 bases, leaving 6 bases of the junction unmatched. Germline CDR1 ENHRY, CDR2 SYGVKD. The CDR3 loop is CAISQLAGFTDTQYF. The CDR3 coding sequence is TGTGCCATCAGCCAACTAGCGGGGTTTACAGATACGCAGTATTTT.

This chain connects TRBV12-3 or TRBV12-4 to TRBJ1-5; no definite D call. The V end was cut by 2 bases, the J end by 9 bases, with 14 bases between. This CDR3 spans 14 amino acids. The CDR3 DNA follows: TGTGCCAGCAGTTTATTGCAGTCCCGTCGGCCCCAGCATTTT. Amino acid sequence: CASSLLQSRRPQHF.

This clonotype came up once. CDR3 region: CASSQDDRNYGYTF. In DNA form, the CDR3 reads TGCGCCAGCAGCCAAGACGACCGTAACTATGGCTACACCTTC. The chain has TRBV4-1 and TRBJ1-2; D is unclear. The CDR3 runs to 14 residues. V lost 0 bases to trimming and J lost 1 base, with 6 bases between them. Germline CDR1 reads MGHRA; CDR2 reads YSYEKL.

The rearrangement links TRBV7-9 to TRBJ2-2; D call uncertain. This CDR3 contains 14 residues. Deletions cut 2 bases from V and 3 bases from J, with 7 bases between. Germline V gene data show CDR1 as SEHNR and CDR2 as FQNEAQ (reference sequence). The CDR3 reads CASSLSGDTGELFF. As DNA, the CDR3 is TGTGCCAGCAGCTTAAGTGGGGACACCGGGGAGCTGTTTTTT. Drawing the rest from reference TRBV7-9 and TRBJ2-2, the complete variable domain is DTGVSQNPRHKITKRGQNVTFRCDPISEHNRLYWYRQTLGQGPEFLTYFQNEAQLEKSRLLSDRFSAERPKGSFSTLEIQRTEQGDSAMYLCASSLSGDTGELFFGEGSRLTVL.

The rearrangement joins TRBV9 to TRBJ1-2, with D uncertain. The CDR3 has 14 amino acids. V dropped 3 bases and J dropped 6 bases, with 15 bases sitting between them. CDR1 SGDLS and CDR2 YYNGEE come from the germline V gene. The CDR3 sequence is CASSDTPRPDGYTF. DNA for the CDR3: TGTGCCAGCAGCGATACTCCGCGACCGGATGGCTACACCTTC.

The V gene is TRBV20-1, the J gene TRBJ2-7; D is perhaps TRBD1 (6 bases). The V end lost 2 bases, the J end lost 5 bases, and 22 bases lay between the germline ends. CDR1 is DFQATT, CDR2 SNEGSKA, per germline (reference sequence). CDR3 length: 16 amino acids. The CDR3 protein is CSARKDRGNWGHEQYF. The CDR3 bases are TGCAGTGCTAGAAAGGACAGAGGGAATTGGGGCCACGAGCAGTACTTC.

The V gene is TRBV6-6, the J gene TRBJ1-3; no clear D gene. The germline V gene has CDR1 MNHNY and CDR2 SVGAGI (reference sequence). Trimming took off 10 bases at V and 4 bases at J, with 14 bases between the two ends. This CDR3 has 13 residues. The CDR3 loop reads CAIPPGSGNTIYF. Here the CDR3 DNA reads TGTGCCATCCCACCGGGATCCGGAAACACCATATATTTT.

The V gene is TRBV19, the J gene TRBJ2-3; D may be TRBD1 (6 bases). Germline V gene data show CDR1 as LNHDA and CDR2 as SQIVND (reference sequence). The CDR3 is 15 amino acids. Trimming removed 5 bases at V and 1 base at J, with 13 bases between. CDR3 region: CASSLGALGTDTQYF. DNA for the CDR3: TGTGCCAGTAGTCTGGGGGCGCTAGGCACAGATACGCAGTATTTT.

The CDR3 nucleotides are TGTGCCAGCAGCCAACTCCGGGACAGGGGAGGCACTGAAGCTTTCTTT. This encodes CASSQLRDRGGTEAFF. The chain couples TRBV14 to TRBJ1-1; 10 nucleotides agree with TRBD1. V was clipped by 2 bases and J by 4 bases; unmatched bases: 7. The CDR3 consists of 16 residues. CDR1 and CDR2 (germline): SGHDN, FVKESK.

The chain joins TRBV25-1 to TRBJ2-5; a possible D gene is TRBD1 (6 bases). The CDR3 totals 15 residues. Germline-derived CDR1 and CDR2 are MGHDK and SYGVNS. V dropped 3 bases and J dropped 1 base, with 12 bases sitting between them. CDR3: CASSEMRGGQETQYF. Here the CDR3 DNA reads TGTGCCAGCAGTGAGATGCGAGGGGGCCAAGAGACCCAGTACTTC. The full variable domain, completed using reference TRBV25-1 and TRBJ2-5, is EADIYQTPRYLVIGTGKKITLECSQTMGHDKMYWYQQDPGMELHLIHYSYGVNSTEKGDLSSESTVSRIRTEHFPLTLESARPSHTSQYLCASSEMRGGQETQYFGPGTRLLVL.

The V gene is TRBV5-1, the J gene TRBJ2-6; D uncertain. This CDR3 has 12 amino acids. CDR1 is SGHRS and CDR2 is YFSETQ in the germline V gene. V lost 4 bases and J 6 bases, leaving 5 bases between the germline ends. The CDR3, as DNA: TGCGCCAGCAGCGTTGAGGCCAACGTCCTGACTTTC. This translates into CASSVEANVLTF.